This T cell receptor beta chain originates from a study of T cells in pancreatic ductal adenocarcinoma. Study-wide points: This surgical cohort overrepresents the minority presenting with early-stage disease. Tumor and blood clonality did not differ significantly, about 0.11 versus 0.078. Tumors hold more CD45RO+ effector T cells, which may bias toward lower diversity. Blood had more productive templates and around 8-fold more unique clonotypes than tumor.

On this clone: Its antigen is still unknown.

This CDR3 is 15 amino acids long. Germline V gives CDR1 SQVTM, CDR2 ANQGSEA. With 6 bases clipped from V and 4 bases from J, the junction kept 14 bases outside the gene matches. The selected patients with pancreatic ductal adenocarcinoma had surgery but no neoadjuvant therapy. Assay: immunoSEQ multiplex PCR; the TCRdb copy retains only in-frame clones and omits some. Among around 100,000 clones listed, 90% to 95% were seen once. The source of this sequence is a human donor with pancreatic ductal adenocarcinoma. The specimen sequenced was PBMCs. The chain employs TRBV29-1 and TRBJ2-5; 7 bases line up with TRBD2. CDR3 DNA sequence: TGCAGCGTGGGGGAGGGAGGGGCTGGGGGAGAGACCCAGTACTTC. As protein: CSVGEGGAGGETQYF.